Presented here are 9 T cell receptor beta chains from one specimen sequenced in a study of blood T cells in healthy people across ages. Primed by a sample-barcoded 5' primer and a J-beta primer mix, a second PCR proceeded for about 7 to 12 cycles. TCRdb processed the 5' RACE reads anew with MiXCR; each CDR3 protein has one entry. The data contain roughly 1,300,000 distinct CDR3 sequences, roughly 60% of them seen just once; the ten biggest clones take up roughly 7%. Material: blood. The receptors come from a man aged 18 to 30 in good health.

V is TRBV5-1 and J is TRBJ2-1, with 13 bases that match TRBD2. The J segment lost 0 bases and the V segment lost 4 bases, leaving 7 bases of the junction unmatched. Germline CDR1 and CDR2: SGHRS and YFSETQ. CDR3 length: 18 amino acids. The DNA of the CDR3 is TGCGCCAGCAGCCCGAGACTAGCGGGGGGAAGCTCCTACAATGAGCAGTTCTTC. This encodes CASSPRLAGGSSYNEQFF.

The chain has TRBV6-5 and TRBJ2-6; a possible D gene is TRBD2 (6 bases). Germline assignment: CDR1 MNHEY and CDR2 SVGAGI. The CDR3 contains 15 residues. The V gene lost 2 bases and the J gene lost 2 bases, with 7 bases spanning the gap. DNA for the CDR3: TGTGCCAGCAGTTACGGAGGGACTGGGGCCAACGTCCTGACTTTC. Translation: CASSYGGTGANVLTF.

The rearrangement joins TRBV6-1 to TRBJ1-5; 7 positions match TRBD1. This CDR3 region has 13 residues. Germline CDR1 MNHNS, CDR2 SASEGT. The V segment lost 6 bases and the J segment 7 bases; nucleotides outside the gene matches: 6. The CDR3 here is CASRGGVGQPQHF. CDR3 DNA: TGTGCCAGCAGAGGGGGCGTTGGCCAGCCCCAGCATTTT.

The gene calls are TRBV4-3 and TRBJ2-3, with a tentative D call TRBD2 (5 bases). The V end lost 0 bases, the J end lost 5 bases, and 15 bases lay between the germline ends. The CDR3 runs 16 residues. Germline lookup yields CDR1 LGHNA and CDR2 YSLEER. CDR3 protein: CASSQEPRANLDTQYF. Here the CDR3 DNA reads TGCGCCAGCAGCCAAGAACCGCGGGCGAACTTAGATACGCAGTATTTT.

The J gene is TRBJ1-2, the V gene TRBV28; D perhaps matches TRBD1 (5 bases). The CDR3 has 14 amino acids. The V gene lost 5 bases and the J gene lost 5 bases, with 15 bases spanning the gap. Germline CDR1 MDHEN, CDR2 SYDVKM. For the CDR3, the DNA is TGTGCCAGCAGTCTACCGGGACTCTATTATGGCTACACCTTC. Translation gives CASSLPGLYYGYTF.

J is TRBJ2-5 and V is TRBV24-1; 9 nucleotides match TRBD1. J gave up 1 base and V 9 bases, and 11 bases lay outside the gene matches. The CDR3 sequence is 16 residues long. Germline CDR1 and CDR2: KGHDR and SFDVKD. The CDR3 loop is CATRSPGQGLQETQYF. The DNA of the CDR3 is TGTGCCACCCGATCCCCGGGACAGGGACTCCAAGAGACCCAGTACTTC.

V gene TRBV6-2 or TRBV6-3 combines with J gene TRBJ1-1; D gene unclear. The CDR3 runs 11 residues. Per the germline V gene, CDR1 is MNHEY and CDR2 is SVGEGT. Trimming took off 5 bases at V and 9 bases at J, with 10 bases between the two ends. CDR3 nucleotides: TGTGCCAGCAGTCATCGATATCAAGCTTTCTTT. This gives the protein CASSHRYQAFF.

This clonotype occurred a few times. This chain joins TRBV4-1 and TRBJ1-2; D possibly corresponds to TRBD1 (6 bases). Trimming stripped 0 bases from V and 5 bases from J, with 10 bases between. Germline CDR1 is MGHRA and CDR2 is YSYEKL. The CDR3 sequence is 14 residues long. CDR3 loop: CASSQDVGAYGYTF. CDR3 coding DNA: TGCGCCAGCAGCCAAGACGTGGGGGCTTATGGCTACACCTTC.

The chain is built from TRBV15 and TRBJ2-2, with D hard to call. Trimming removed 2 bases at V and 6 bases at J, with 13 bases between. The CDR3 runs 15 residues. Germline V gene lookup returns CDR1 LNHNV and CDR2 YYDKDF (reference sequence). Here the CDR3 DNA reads TGTGCCACCAGCAGACCCCCCTACGCGCCCGGGGAGCTGTTTTTT. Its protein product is CATSRPPYAPGELFF.